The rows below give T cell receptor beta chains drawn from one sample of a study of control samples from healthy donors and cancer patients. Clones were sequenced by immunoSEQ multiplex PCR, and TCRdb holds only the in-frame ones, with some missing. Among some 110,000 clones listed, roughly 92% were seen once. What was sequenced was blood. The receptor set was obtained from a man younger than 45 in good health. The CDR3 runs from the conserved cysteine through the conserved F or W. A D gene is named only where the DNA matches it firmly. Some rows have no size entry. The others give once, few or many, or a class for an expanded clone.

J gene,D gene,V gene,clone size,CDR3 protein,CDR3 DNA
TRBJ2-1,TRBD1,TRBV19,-,CASTLGQGPYNEQFF,TGTGCCAGTACCCTGGGACAGGGGCCCTACAATGAGCAGTTCTTC
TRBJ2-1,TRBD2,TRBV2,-,CASSDPAGGQGEQFF,TGTGCCAGCAGTGATCCAGCGGGGGGGCAGGGTGAGCAGTTCTTC
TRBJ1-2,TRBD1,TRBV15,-,CATSRDGQDNYGYTF,TGTGCCACCAGCAGAGACGGACAGGATAACTATGGCTACACCTTC
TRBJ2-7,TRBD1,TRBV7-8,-,CASSLIVGQGSREQYF,TGTGCCAGCAGCTTAATTGTGGGACAGGGTTCGCGAGAGCAGTACTTC
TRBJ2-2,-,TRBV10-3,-,CAISESTTGLQAGELFF,TGTGCCATCAGTGAGTCGACAACAGGATTACAGGCCGGGGAGCTGTTTTTT
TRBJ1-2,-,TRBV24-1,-,CATSGKDYGYTF,TGTGCCACCAGTGGTAAGGACTATGGCTACACCTTC
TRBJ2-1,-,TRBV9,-,CASSVNGVRNNEQFF,TGTGCCAGCAGCGTAAACGGGGTACGGAACAATGAGCAGTTCTTC
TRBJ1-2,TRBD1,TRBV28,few,CAICATGTGSGGYTF,TGTGCCATCTGCGCTACCGGGACAGGGAGTGGTGGCTACACCTTC
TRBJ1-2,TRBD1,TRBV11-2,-,CASSDRDRGQERGYTF,TGTGCCAGCAGTGACCGGGACAGGGGGCAGGAGAGAGGCTACACCTTC
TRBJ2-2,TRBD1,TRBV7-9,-,CASMDRGNTGELFF,TGTGCCAGCATGGACAGGGGGAACACCGGGGAGCTGTTTTTT
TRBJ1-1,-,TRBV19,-,CASVTGMNTEAFF,TGTGCCAGTGTTACAGGGATGAACACTGAAGCTTTCTTT
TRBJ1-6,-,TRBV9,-,CASRSGNNSPLHF,TGTGCCAGCAGGTCAGGGAATAATTCACCCCTCCACTTT
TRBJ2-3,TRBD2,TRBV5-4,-,CASSLVSGGTDTQYF,TGTGCCAGCAGCTTGGTCAGCGGGGGAACAGATACGCAGTATTTT
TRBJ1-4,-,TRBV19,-,CASRAGQTTNEKLFF,TGTGCCAGTAGGGCCGGACAGACAACTAATGAAAAACTGTTTTTT
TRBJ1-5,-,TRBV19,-,CASSPPPGNSNQPQHF,TGTGCCAGTAGTCCGCCCCCGGGGAATAGCAATCAGCCCCAGCATTTT
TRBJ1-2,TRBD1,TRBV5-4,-,CASRPGAGGIYGYTF,TGTGCCAGCAGACCGGGGGCAGGGGGTATCTATGGCTACACCTTC
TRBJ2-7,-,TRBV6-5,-,CASGMQTGGEQYF,TGTGCCAGCGGAATGCAAACAGGCGGGGAGCAGTACTTC
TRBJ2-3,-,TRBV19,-,CASSMGTGTDTQYF,TGTGCCAGTAGTATGGGGACCGGCACAGATACGCAGTATTTT
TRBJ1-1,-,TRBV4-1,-,CASSQDMGGTEAFF,TGCGCCAGCAGCCAAGATATGGGGGGAACTGAAGCTTTCTTT
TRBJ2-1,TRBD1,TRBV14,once,CASSQRIFRGLYNEQFF,TGTGCCAGCAGCCAAAGGATCTTCAGGGGGCTCTACAATGAGCAGTTCTTC
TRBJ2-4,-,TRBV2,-,CASSEEIQGWAKNIQYF,TGTGCCAGCAGTGAAGAGATCCAGGGGTGGGCCAAAAACATTCAGTACTTC
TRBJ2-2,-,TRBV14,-,CASSQVLGHTGELFF,TGTGCCAGCAGCCAAGTACTGGGGCACACCGGGGAGCTGTTTTTT
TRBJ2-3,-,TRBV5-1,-,CASSTYREGTDTQYF,TGCGCCAGCAGCACCTACAGGGAAGGCACAGATACGCAGTATTTT
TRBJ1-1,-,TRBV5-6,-,CASSLWGGLGTEAFF,TGTGCCAGCAGCTTGTGGGGGGGCCTTGGTACTGAAGCTTTCTTT
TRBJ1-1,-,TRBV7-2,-,CASSPMTGEAFF,TGTGCCAGCAGCCCGATGACAGGTGAAGCTTTCTTT
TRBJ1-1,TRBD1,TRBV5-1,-,CASSFQGTETEAFF,TGCGCCAGCAGCTTTCAGGGGACAGAGACTGAAGCTTTCTTT
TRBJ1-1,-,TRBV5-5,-,CASSPRPTGHTEAFF,TGTGCCAGCAGCCCCAGACCCACAGGGCATACTGAAGCTTTCTTT
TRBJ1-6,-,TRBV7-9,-,CASSMWTSSYNSPLHF,TGTGCCAGCAGCATGTGGACAAGCTCCTATAATTCACCCCTCCACTTT
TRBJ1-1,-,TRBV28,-,CASSFIGAGVGTEAFF,TGTGCCAGCAGTTTTATCGGGGCAGGGGTCGGCACTGAAGCTTTCTTT
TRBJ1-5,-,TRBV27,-,CASSRGLGAPQHF,TGTGCCAGCAGCCGGGGTCTCGGGGCGCCCCAGCATTTT
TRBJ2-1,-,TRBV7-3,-,CASSLGGGSYNEQFF,TGTGCCAGCAGCCTCGGGGGCGGGTCCTACAATGAGCAGTTCTTC
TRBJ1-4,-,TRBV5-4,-,CASSLRSGEKLFF,TGTGCCAGCAGCTTACGTAGTGGAGAAAAACTGTTTTTT
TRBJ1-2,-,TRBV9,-,CASSSRGAYGYTF,TGTGCCAGCAGCTCGAGGGGGGCCTATGGCTACACCTTC
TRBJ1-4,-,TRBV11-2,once,CASSPGGTGEKLFF,TGTGCCAGCAGTCCCGGGGGGACGGGGGAAAAACTGTTTTTT
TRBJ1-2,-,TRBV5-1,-,CASSLEQASNYGYTF,TGCGCCAGCAGCTTGGAACAGGCATCTAACTATGGCTACACCTTC
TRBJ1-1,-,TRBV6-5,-,CASSYSDGGDEAFF,TGTGCCAGCAGTTACTCGGACGGGGGGGATGAAGCTTTCTTT
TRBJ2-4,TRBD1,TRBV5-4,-,CASSNSGQKNIQYF,TGTGCCAGCAGCAATTCGGGACAGAAAAACATTCAGTACTTC
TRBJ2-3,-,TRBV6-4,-,CASGAGGFSTDTQYF,TGTGCCAGCGGGGCCGGGGGCTTTAGCACAGATACGCAGTATTTT
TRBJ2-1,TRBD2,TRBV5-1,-,CASSYERGGPNEQFF,TGCGCCAGCAGCTATGAGCGGGGGGGCCCCAATGAGCAGTTCTTC
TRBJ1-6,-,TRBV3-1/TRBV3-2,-,CASSQETGSRSPLHF,TGTGCCAGCAGCCAAGAAACAGGGTCGCGGTCACCCCTCCACTTT
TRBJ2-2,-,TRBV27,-,CASSFAVGNTGELFF,TGTGCCAGCAGTTTTGCTGTTGGAAACACCGGGGAGCTGTTTTTT
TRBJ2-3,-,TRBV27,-,CASSAQSTDTQYF,TGTGCCAGCAGTGCCCAAAGCACAGATACGCAGTATTTT
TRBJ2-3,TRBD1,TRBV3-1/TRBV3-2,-,CASSTWTGIHPDTQYF,TGTGCCAGCAGCACGTGGACAGGGATCCACCCAGATACGCAGTATTTT
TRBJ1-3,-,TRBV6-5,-,CATKFAGGNTIYF,TGTGCCACTAAATTTGCGGGTGGAAACACCATATATTTT
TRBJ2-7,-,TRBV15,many,CATSIRRGREQYF,TGTGCCACCTCTATCCGCCGGGGACGCGAGCAGTACTTC
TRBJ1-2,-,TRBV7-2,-,CASSSTPPGIYGYTF,TGTGCCAGCAGCTCTACCCCCCCGGGGATCTATGGCTACACCTTC
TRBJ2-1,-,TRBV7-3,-,CASSRDPNNEQFF,TGTGCCAGCAGCCGGGACCCCAACAATGAGCAGTTCTTC
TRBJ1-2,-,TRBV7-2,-,CASSSGLFYGYTF,TGTGCCAGCAGCTCGGGCCTTTTCTATGGCTACACCTTC
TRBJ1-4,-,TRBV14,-,CASSPTGSEKLFF,TGTGCCAGCAGCCCCACTGGTAGTGAAAAACTGTTTTTT
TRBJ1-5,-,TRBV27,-,CASSLSSNQPQHF,TGTGCCAGCAGTTTGAGTAGCAATCAGCCCCAGCATTTT
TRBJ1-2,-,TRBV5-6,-,CASSRTGNYGYTF,TGTGCCAGCAGCCGAACAGGGAATTATGGCTACACCTTC
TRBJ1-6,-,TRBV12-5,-,CASGLAGPYSPLHF,TGTGCTAGTGGTTTGGCGGGCCCCTATTCACCCCTCCACTTT
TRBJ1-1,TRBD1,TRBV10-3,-,CAISATGNGEAFF,TGTGCCATCAGTGCGACAGGGAACGGTGAAGCTTTCTTT
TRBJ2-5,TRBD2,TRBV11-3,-,CASSLGAGGKGETQYF,TGTGCCAGCAGCTTGGGAGCGGGGGGCAAGGGGGAGACCCAGTACTTC
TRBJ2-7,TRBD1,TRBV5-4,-,CASSPGGSYEQYF,TGTGCCAGCAGCCCAGGGGGTTCCTACGAGCAGTACTTC
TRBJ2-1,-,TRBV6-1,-,CASSEQLPYNEQFF,TGTGCCAGCAGTGAACAGCTCCCCTACAATGAGCAGTTCTTC
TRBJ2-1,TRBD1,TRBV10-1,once,CASSDWDRSSYNEQFF,TGCGCCAGCAGTGATTGGGACAGGAGCTCCTACAATGAGCAGTTCTTC